The sequence of this TCR beta chain was determined in a study of CD8+ T cells in alopecia areata. About the research overall: For 6 to 18 months, tofacitinib was taken, and 6 months off drug followed. The authors scored treated patients' severity by affected scalp percentage. The study's findings and limits: Normal scalp had lower clonality than lesional scalp, with alopecia totalis/universalis lesions showing this most strongly. Many of the expanded lesional clones endured in scalp and blood while on tofacitinib.

Isolated RNA was reverse transcribed into cDNA used as the sequencing template. Generated by immunoSEQ multiplex PCR, the TCRdb table keeps only in-frame clones and is missing some. This table has about 280,000 clones, roughly 60% appearing once. With regard to this clone: Its antigen is currently unknown.

Treatment reported: oral pan-JAK inhibitor, 5-10 mg twice daily. This sequence was found in a human donor with alopecia areata. The sequencing used CD4+ T cells sorted from blood, collected at week 24, from a patient treated with tofacitinib.

CDR3 residues: CASSSPGSDTQYF. The CDR3 DNA reads TGTGCCAGCAGCTCTCCAGGGTCAGATACGCAGTATTTT. J is TRBJ2-3 and V is TRBV7-2; D is perhaps TRBD1 (5 bases). This CDR3 is 13 amino acids long. Trimming stripped 4 bases from V and 4 bases from J, with 9 bases between. The germline gives CDR1 SGHTA, CDR2 FQGNSA. Looking up the rest from reference TRBV7-2 and TRBJ2-3 gives the full variable domain: GAGVSQSPSNKVTEKGKDVELRCDPISGHTALYWYRQSLGQGLEFLIYFQGNSAPDKSGLPSDRFSAERTGGSVSTLTIQRTQQEDSAVYLCASSSPGSDTQYFGPGTRLTVL.